The 26 T cell receptor beta chains given below trace back to one sample, sequenced in a study of blood T cell repertoires in COVID-19. The repertoire was sequenced with immunoSEQ multiplex PCR; TCRdb's copy has only in-frame clones and lacks some. The sample includes 200,000 to 300,000 clones, 70% to 90% of them seen just once. The sample comprised peripheral blood. Every receptor here comes from a man between 18 and 29 years old with active or convalescent COVID-19.

The rearrangement joins TRBV29-1 to TRBJ2-5; the match to TRBD1 covers 8 bases. The junction had 3 bases not matched to a gene; V was cut back by 7 bases and J by 2 bases. Germline loops: CDR1 SQVTM, CDR2 ANQGSEA. This CDR3 contains 12 residues. The CDR3: CSAGTGQETQYF. DNA for the CDR3: TGCAGCGCCGGGACAGGACAAGAGACCCAGTACTTC.

The chain couples TRBV28 to TRBJ2-5; D call uncertain. The CDR3 spans 13 residues. The germline gives CDR1 MDHEN, CDR2 SYDVKM. Trimming pared 3 bases from V and 4 bases from J, leaving 9 bases between. CDR3 DNA sequence: TGTGCCAGCAGTTTCACGCTAATAGAGACCCAGTACTTC. It encodes CASSFTLIETQYF.

This clone has only a few counts. The identical CDR3 is also encoded by other nucleotide sequences in the sample. V and J are TRBV7-9 and TRBJ2-3, with TRBD2 as a possible D gene (7 bases). This CDR3 has 14 residues. Between the trimmed V and J ends, which lost 3 bases and 5 bases, there was a span of 12 bases. Germline V CDR1 and CDR2: SEHNR, FQNEAQ (reference sequence). As DNA, the CDR3 is TGTGCCAGCAGCTTGGGGGGGGCCAAAGATACGCAGTATTTT. Protein product: CASSLGGAKDTQYF.

V and J are TRBV10-3 and TRBJ1-6; maybe TRBD1 (5 bases). V gave up 7 bases and J gave up 8 bases, with 12 bases separating them. CDR1 is ENHRY, CDR2 SYGVKD, per germline. CDR3 length: 13 amino acids. This CDR3 is CAITRGPDSPLHF. As DNA, the CDR3 is TGTGCCATCACGCGGGGCCCAGATTCACCCCTCCACTTT.

The V gene is TRBV24-1, the J gene TRBJ2-5; 7 bases map to TRBD2. Trimming at V came to 3 bases and at J to 2 bases, leaving 2 bases not matched to a gene. The CDR3 length is 14 residues. The germline V gene has CDR1 KGHDR and CDR2 SFDVKD. This chain's CDR3 is CATSDHSGQETQYF. The CDR3 nucleotides read TGTGCCACCAGTGATCATAGCGGGCAAGAGACCCAGTACTTC.

The V gene is TRBV30, the J gene TRBJ1-2, with a weak D call TRBD1 (5 bases). There are 13 residues in the CDR3. CDR1 is GTSNPN and CDR2 is SVGIG in the germline V gene (reference sequence). V was trimmed by 4 bases and J by 2 bases, leaving 11 bases between them. As DNA, the CDR3 is TGTGCCTGGACAGGGTCCCGAAACTATGGCTACACCTTC. Amino acids: CAWTGSRNYGYTF. Filled out from reference TRBV30 and TRBJ1-2, the complete variable domain reads SQTIHQWPATLVQPVGSPLSLECTVEGTSNPNLYWYRQAAGRGLQLLFYSVGIGQISSEVPQNLSASRPQDRQFILSSKKLLLSDSGFYLCAWTGSRNYGYTFGSGTRLTVV.

V gene TRBV5-1 combines with J gene TRBJ2-7, with TRBD2 identical over 10 bases. Trimming at V came to 0 bases and at J to 5 bases, leaving 5 bases not matched to a gene. Per the germline V gene, CDR1 is SGHRS and CDR2 is YFSETQ. The CDR3 contains 15 residues. DNA of the CDR3: TGCGCCAGCAGCTTGGGAGCGGGAGGGCCCGACGAGCAGTACTTC. Protein sequence: CASSLGAGGPDEQYF.

The J gene is TRBJ2-3, the V gene TRBV28; 9 nucleotides line up with TRBD2. The V and J ends lost 8 bases and 5 bases, in that order; junction bases with no gene match: 11. Germline CDR1 and CDR2: MDHEN and SYDVKM. The CDR3 spans 15 residues. The CDR3 region is CASGPSGNLIDTQYF. Here the CDR3 DNA reads TGTGCCAGCGGCCCTAGCGGGAATTTAATAGATACGCAGTATTTT.

The chain is built from TRBV7-9 and TRBJ2-2, with a possible D match to TRBD1 (5 bases). Germline CDR1 reads SEHNR; CDR2 reads FQNEAQ (reference sequence). Trimming removed 5 bases from V and 1 base from J, with 11 bases in between. The CDR3 consists of 15 residues. This chain's CDR3 is CASSRQRLNTGELFF. In DNA, the CDR3 is TGTGCCAGCAGCCGACAGCGCCTGAACACCGGGGAGCTGTTTTTT.

V gene TRBV6-5 combines with J gene TRBJ1-1; 9 positions agree with TRBD1. CDR3 length equals 12 residues. The V gene end was trimmed by 11 bases and the J gene end by 3 bases; junction bases not matched to a gene: 4. Per germline, CDR1 MNHEY and CDR2 SVGAGI. CDR3 DNA sequence: TGTGCCGCATGGACAGGGGACACTGAAGCTTTCTTT. Translating it yields CAAWTGDTEAFF.

The V gene is TRBV3-1 (or the pseudogene TRBV3-2), the J gene TRBJ2-1, with TRBD2 matching over 10 bases. Germline values: CDR1 LGHDT, CDR2 YNNKEL (reference sequence). The CDR3 has 11 residues. V lost 6 bases, J lost 15 bases, and 5 bases stayed unmatched. In DNA form, the CDR3 reads TGTGCCAGCAGAAAAGGACTAGCGGCGTTCTTC. Translation gives CASRKGLAAFF.

The gene calls are TRBV24-1 and TRBJ1-2; D is perhaps TRBD1 (5 bases). Trimming cost V 7 bases and J 2 bases, with 10 bases left between them. This CDR3 is 13 amino acids long. Germline values: CDR1 KGHDR, CDR2 SFDVKD. CDR3 region: CATRRGRNYGYTF. The CDR3 DNA sequence: TGTGCCACCAGAAGGGGCCGAAACTATGGCTACACCTTC.

This rearrangement joins TRBV30 to TRBJ1-6; tentatively, D is TRBD1 (5 bases). The length of the CDR3 is 15 residues. Germline assignment: CDR1 GTSNPN and CDR2 SVGIG (reference sequence). V lost 3 bases to trimming and J lost 13 bases, with 22 bases between them. CDR3 residues: CAWREGGREMNPLHF. The CDR3 nucleotides read TGTGCCTGGAGGGAGGGAGGCAGGGAAATGAATCCCCTCCACTTT.

The chain recombines TRBV29-1 with TRBJ2-5, with 9 bases aligning to TRBD1. V dropped 6 bases and J dropped 2; count of bases not matched to a gene: 7. Germline V gene data show CDR1 as SQVTM and CDR2 as ANQGSEA. This CDR3 contains 14 residues. CDR3 sequence: CSVGTGRQQETQYF. CDR3 DNA sequence: TGCAGCGTGGGGACAGGGCGACAACAAGAGACCCAGTACTTC. The whole variable domain, remainder taken from reference TRBV29-1 and TRBJ2-5, is SAVISQKPSRDICQRGTSLTIQCQVDSQVTMMFWYRQQPGQSLTLIATANQGSEATYESGFVIDKFPISRPNLTFSTLTVSNMSPEDSSIYLCSVGTGRQQETQYFGPGTRLLVL.

The CDR3 bases are TGTGCCAGCAGCCCGGGACAGGGGCTACACGAGCAGTACTTC. As protein: CASSPGQGLHEQYF. The chain links TRBV5-6 to TRBJ2-7; 10 nucleotides match TRBD1. The CDR3 spans 14 residues. The J segment lost 5 bases and the V segment lost 4 bases, leaving 6 bases of the junction unmatched. Germline assignment: CDR1 SGHDT and CDR2 YYEEEE.

Many counts were recorded for this clone. The V gene is TRBV21-1, the J gene TRBJ2-2; TRBD2 reflects the table's D call only, with no check against the DNA. TRBV21-1 is a listed pseudogene. This CDR3 contains 16 residues. The DNA for the CDR3 is TGTGCCAGCAGAGCCGGGAGTGGGGGGAACACCGGGGAGCTGTTTTTT. Translating gives CASRAGSGGNTGELFF.

The chain joins TRBV5-1 to TRBJ2-1; TRBD2 aligns across 11 bases. The trim removed 2 bases at V and 8 bases at J, leaving 12 bases unmatched. Germline CDR1 SGHRS, CDR2 YFSETQ. The CDR3 has 17 residues. The CDR3 here is CASSLRVSGGADYEQFF. CDR3 nucleotides: TGCGCCAGCAGCTTAAGGGTTAGCGGGGGGGCCGACTATGAGCAGTTCTTC.

The V gene is TRBV2, the J gene TRBJ2-3; no firm D call. V lost 4 bases and J 3 bases, leaving 8 bases between the germline ends. This CDR3 contains 13 residues. Germline values: CDR1 SNHLY, CDR2 FYNNEI. This CDR3 reads CASSVYETDTQYF. The CDR3 nucleotides read TGTGCCAGCAGTGTATATGAGACAGATACGCAGTATTTT.

The chain employs TRBV5-1 and TRBJ1-5; TRBD1 matches at 10 bases. After removal of 0 bases from V and 5 bases from J, the junction contained 5 bases not matched to a gene. The CDR3 sequence is 16 residues long. Germline loops: CDR1 SGHRS, CDR2 YFSETQ. The CDR3 nucleotides are TGCGCCAGCAGCTTGGGGGACAGGGGTAACGATCAGCCCCAGCATTTT. The encoded protein is CASSLGDRGNDQPQHF.

The genes are TRBV7-2 and TRBJ2-2, with 7 bases aligning to TRBD2. Germline CDR1 and CDR2: SGHTA and FQGNSA. V trimming: 0 bases; J trimming: 7 bases; junction bases outside the gene matches: 5. This CDR3 contains 15 residues. CDR3 nucleotide sequence: TGTGCCAGCAGCTTAGCGGGGCGGGGGATCGGGGAGCTGTTTTTT. It is translated as CASSLAGRGIGELFF.

This chain joins TRBV7-2 and TRBJ1-3, with D possibly matching TRBD1 (5 bases). The V and J ends lost 5 bases and 4 bases respectively, with 9 bases between them. Germline V gene data show CDR1 as SGHTA and CDR2 as FQGNSA. There are 13 residues in the CDR3. The CDR3 region has the DNA TGTGCCAGCAGCCACCGGACAGGAAACACCATATATTTT. Its protein product is CASSHRTGNTIYF.

This clone was recorded once. The chain joins TRBV27 to TRBJ2-7; perhaps TRBD2 as D (6 bases). The CDR3 is made up of 14 amino acids. In germline, CDR1 is MNHEY, CDR2 SMNVEV (reference sequence). V was trimmed by 6 bases and J by 5 bases, leaving 17 bases between them. The CDR3: CASRKTGTPHEQYF. The CDR3 coding sequence is TGTGCCAGCAGGAAAACCGGGACTCCCCACGAGCAGTACTTC.

The chain recombines TRBV28 with TRBJ1-2; D is uncertain. The CDR3 is made up of 14 amino acids. Germline CDR1 is MDHEN and CDR2 is SYDVKM. With 6 bases removed from V and 0 bases from J, the gap between germline ends came to 11 bases. CDR3 loop: CASSTSAANYGYTF. DNA for the CDR3: TGTGCCAGCAGCACATCCGCCGCTAACTATGGCTACACCTTC.

This chain links TRBV2 with TRBJ1-5, with a weak D call TRBD1 (5 bases). The germline V gene has CDR1 SNHLY and CDR2 FYNNEI. V dropped 3 bases and J dropped 4 bases, with 16 bases sitting between them. This CDR3 comprises 16 residues. The CDR3 sequence is CASSELGTEGNQPQHF. The CDR3 DNA reads TGTGCCAGCAGTGAGTTAGGGACGGAGGGAAATCAGCCCCAGCATTTT.

The chain links TRBV19 to TRBJ1-5, with a weak D call TRBD1 (6 bases). Per the germline V gene, CDR1 is LNHDA and CDR2 is SQIVND (reference sequence). This CDR3 has 15 amino acids. V lost 5 bases, J lost 5 bases, and 16 bases lay in between. DNA of the CDR3: TGTGCCAGTAGTGCGACGCCAGGGGAAGATCAGCCCCAGCATTTT. Residues: CASSATPGEDQPQHF.

DNA for the CDR3: TGTGCCAGCAGCGTAGTGGGGACAGGGGGTCTCAATGAGCAGTTCTTC. Protein: CASSVVGTGGLNEQFF. The chain couples TRBV9 to TRBJ2-1, with TRBD1 matching over 11 bases. The junction had 5 bases not matched to a gene; V was cut back by 0 bases and J by 6 bases. Germline loops: CDR1 SGDLS, CDR2 YYNGEE. The CDR3 contains 16 residues.